This T cell receptor beta chain appears in the sequencing data of a study of T cells in localized non-small cell lung cancer. The study, taken as a whole, reports: Elevated blood T cell density was associated with longer overall survival. Sequencing, confined to only one tumor region, leaves heterogeneity possible.

About this clone: The antigen remains unidentified.

Only in-frame clones appear in the TCRdb table, and some are missing; sequencing was by immunoSEQ multiplex PCR. The sample contains around 94,000 clones, about 91% of which appear only once. V lost 0 bases, J lost 6 bases, and 9 bases lay in between. The length of the CDR3 is 14 residues. The germline CDR1 and CDR2 sequences are LGHNA and YNFKEQ. This chain joins TRBV4-2 and TRBJ1-5; D unresolved. The material sequenced was peripheral blood, taken before any cancer treatment. This sequence was found in a man between 40 and 69 years old with stage I squamous cell lung carcinoma. CDR3 protein: CASSQDWSIQPQHF. As DNA, the CDR3 is TGTGCCAGCAGCCAAGATTGGTCGATTCAGCCCCAGCATTTT.